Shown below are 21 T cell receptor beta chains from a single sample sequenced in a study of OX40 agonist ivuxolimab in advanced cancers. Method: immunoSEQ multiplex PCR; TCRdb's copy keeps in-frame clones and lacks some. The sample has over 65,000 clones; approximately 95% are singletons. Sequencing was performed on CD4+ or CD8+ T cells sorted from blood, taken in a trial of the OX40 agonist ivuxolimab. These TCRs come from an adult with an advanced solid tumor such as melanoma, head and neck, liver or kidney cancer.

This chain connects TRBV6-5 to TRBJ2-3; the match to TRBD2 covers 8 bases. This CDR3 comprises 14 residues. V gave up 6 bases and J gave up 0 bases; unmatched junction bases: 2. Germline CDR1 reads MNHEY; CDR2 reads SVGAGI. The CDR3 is CASRSSGSTDTQYF. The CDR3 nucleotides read TGTGCCAGCAGATCTAGCGGGAGCACAGATACGCAGTATTTT.

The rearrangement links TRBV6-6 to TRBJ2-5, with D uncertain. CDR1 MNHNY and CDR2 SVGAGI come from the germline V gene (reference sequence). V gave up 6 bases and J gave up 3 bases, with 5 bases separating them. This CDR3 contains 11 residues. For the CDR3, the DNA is TGTGCCAGCAGCCCAAAAGAGACCCAGTACTTC. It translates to CASSPKETQYF.

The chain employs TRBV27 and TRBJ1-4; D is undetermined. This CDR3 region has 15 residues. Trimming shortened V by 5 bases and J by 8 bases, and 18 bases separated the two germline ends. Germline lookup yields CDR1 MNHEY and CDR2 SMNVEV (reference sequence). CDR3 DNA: TGTGCCAGCAGTCCCCGACCCCAACGGAGCGAAAAACTGTTTTTT. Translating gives CASSPRPQRSEKLFF.

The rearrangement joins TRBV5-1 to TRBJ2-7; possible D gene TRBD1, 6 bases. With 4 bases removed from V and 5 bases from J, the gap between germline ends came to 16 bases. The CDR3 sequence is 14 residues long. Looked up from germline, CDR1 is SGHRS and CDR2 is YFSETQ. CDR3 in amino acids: CASSRTDRRHEQYF. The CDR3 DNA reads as TGCGCCAGCAGCCGAACGGACAGAAGGCACGAGCAGTACTTC.

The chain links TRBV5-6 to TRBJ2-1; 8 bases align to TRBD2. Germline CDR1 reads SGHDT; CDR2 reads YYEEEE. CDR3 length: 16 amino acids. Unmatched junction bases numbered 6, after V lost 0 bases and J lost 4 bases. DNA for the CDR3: TGTGCCAGCAGCTTGGGTGGAGCGGGGGTATACAATGAGCAGTTCTTC. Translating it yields CASSLGGAGVYNEQFF. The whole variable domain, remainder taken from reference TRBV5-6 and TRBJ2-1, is DAGVTQSPTHLIKTRGQQVTLRCSPKSGHDTVSWYQQALGQGPQFIFQYYEEEERQRGNFPDRFSGHQFPNYSSELNVNALLLGDSALYLCASSLGGAGVYNEQFFGPGTRLTVL.

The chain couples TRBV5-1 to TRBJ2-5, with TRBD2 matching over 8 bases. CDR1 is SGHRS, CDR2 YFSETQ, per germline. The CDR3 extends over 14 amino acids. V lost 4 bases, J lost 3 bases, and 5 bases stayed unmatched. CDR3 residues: CASSGNSGEETQYF. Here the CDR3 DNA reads TGCGCCAGCAGCGGAAATAGCGGGGAAGAGACCCAGTACTTC. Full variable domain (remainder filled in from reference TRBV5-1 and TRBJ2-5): KAGVTQTPRYLIKTRGQQVTLSCSPISGHRSVSWYQQTPGQGLQFLFEYFSETQRNKGNFPGRFSGRQFSNSRSEMNVSTLELGDSALYLCASSGNSGEETQYFGPGTRLLVL.

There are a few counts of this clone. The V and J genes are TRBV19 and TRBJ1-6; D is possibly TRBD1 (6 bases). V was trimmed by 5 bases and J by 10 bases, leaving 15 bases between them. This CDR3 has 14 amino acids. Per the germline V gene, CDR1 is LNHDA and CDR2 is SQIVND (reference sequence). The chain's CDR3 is CASSVQGAGSPLHF. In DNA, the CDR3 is TGTGCCAGTAGTGTACAGGGTGCGGGCTCACCCCTCCACTTT.

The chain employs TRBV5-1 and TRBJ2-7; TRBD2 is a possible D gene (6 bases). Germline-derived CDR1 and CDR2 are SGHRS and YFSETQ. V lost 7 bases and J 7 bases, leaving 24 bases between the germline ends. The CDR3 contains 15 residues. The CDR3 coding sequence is TGCGCCAGCGGACCGGGAGTTCCCCCAAGCGAGGAGCAGTACTTC. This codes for CASGPGVPPSEEQYF. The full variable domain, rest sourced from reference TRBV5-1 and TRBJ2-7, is KAGVTQTPRYLIKTRGQQVTLSCSPISGHRSVSWYQQTPGQGLQFLFEYFSETQRNKGNFPGRFSGRQFSNSRSEMNVSTLELGDSALYLCASGPGVPPSEEQYFGPGTRLTVT.

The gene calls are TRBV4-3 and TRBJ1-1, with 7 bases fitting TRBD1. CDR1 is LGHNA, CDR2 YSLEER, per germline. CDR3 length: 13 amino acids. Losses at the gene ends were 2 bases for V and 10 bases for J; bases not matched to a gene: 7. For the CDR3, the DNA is TGCGCCAGCAGCCAACAGGGGGTAGTGGGAGCTTTCTTT. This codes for CASSQQGVVGAFF.

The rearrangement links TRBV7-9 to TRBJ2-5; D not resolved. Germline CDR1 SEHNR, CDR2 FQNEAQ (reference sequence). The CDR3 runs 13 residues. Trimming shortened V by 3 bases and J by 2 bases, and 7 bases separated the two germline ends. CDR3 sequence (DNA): TGTGCCAGCAGCTTTAACGGGCAAGAGACCCAGTACTTC. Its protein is CASSFNGQETQYF.

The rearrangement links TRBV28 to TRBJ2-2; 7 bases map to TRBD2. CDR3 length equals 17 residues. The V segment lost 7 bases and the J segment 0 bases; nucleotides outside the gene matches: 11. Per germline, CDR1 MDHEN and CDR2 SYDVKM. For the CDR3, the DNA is TGTGCCAGCATTGGCGGGTGGGCGGGGGCGAACACCGGGGAGCTGTTTTTT. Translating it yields CASIGGWAGANTGELFF.

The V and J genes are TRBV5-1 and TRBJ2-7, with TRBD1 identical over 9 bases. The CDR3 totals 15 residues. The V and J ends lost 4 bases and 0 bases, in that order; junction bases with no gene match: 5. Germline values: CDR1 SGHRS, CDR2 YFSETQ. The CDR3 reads CASSEGTGSSYEQYF. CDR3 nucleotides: TGCGCCAGCAGCGAAGGGACAGGGAGCTCCTACGAGCAGTACTTC.

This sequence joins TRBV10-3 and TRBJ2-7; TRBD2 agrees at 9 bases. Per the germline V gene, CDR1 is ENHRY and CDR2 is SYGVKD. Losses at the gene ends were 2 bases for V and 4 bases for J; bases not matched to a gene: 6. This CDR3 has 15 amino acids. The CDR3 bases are TGTGCCATCAGTGAGGCGGGGGGGGGCCGTTACGAGCAGTACTTC. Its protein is CAISEAGGGRYEQYF.

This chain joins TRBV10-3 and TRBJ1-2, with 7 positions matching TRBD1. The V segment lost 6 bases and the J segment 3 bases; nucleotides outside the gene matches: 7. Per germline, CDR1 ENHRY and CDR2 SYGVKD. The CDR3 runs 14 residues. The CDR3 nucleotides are TGTGCCATCAGAAAGACCGGGACAGACTATGGCTACACCTTC. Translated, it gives CAIRKTGTDYGYTF.

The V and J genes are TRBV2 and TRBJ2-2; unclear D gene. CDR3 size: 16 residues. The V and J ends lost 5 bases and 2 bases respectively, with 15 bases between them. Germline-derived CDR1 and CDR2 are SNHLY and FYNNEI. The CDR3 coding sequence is TGTGCCAGCAGTCTACAGAGCTCCAAAAACACCGGGGAGCTGTTTTTT. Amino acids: CASSLQSSKNTGELFF.

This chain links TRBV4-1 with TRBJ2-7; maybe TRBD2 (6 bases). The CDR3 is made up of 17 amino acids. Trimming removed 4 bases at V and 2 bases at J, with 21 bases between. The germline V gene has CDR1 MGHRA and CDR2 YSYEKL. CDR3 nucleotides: TGCGCCAGCAGCCCCGAGGGAGGACCGGGACGGGCCTACGAGCAGTACTTC. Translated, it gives CASSPEGGPGRAYEQYF.

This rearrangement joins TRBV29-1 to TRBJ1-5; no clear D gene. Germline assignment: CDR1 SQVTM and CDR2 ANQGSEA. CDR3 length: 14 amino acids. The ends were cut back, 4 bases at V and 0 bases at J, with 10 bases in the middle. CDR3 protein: CSVGSGYSNQPQHF. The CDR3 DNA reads TGCAGCGTTGGAAGTGGGTATAGCAATCAGCCCCAGCATTTT.

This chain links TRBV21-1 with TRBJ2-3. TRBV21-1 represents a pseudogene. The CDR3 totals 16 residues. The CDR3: CASSKVGDGHTDTQYF. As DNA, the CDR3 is TGTGCCAGCAGCAAAGTAGGGGACGGACACACAGATACGCAGTATTTT.

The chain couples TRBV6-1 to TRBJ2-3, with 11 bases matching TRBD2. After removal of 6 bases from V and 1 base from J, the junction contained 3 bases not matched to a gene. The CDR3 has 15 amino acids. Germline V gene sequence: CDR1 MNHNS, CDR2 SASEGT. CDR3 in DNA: TGTGCCAGCAGCCTTAGCGGGGGGGGCACAGATACGCAGTATTTT. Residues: CASSLSGGGTDTQYF.

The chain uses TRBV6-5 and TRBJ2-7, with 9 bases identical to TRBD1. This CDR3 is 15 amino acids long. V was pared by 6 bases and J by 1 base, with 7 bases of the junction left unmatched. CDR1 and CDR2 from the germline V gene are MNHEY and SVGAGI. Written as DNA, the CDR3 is TGTGCCAGCAGCCGACAGGACAGGGGATCCTACGAGCAGTACTTC. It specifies CASSRQDRGSYEQYF.

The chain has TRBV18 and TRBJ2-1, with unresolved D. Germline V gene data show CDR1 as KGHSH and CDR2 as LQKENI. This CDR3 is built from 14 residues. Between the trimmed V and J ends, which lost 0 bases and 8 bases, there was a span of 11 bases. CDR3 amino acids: CASSPPMGTDEQFF. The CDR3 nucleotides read TGTGCCAGCTCACCACCGATGGGAACAGATGAGCAGTTCTTC. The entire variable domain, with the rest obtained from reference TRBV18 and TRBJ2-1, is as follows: NAGVMQNPRHLVRRRGQEARLRCSPMKGHSHVYWYRQLPEEGLKFMVYLQKENIIDESGMPKERFSAEFPKEGPSILRIQQVVRGDSAAYFCASSPPMGTDEQFFGPGTRLTVL.